This T cell receptor (beta chain) originates from a study of early T cells in non-severe SARS-CoV-2 infection. V gave up 1 base and J gave up 4 bases, with 19 bases separating them. The CDR3 sequence is 16 residues long. The germline CDR1 and CDR2 sequences are SQVTM and ANQGSEA. This clonotype appeared many times. One entry per CDR3 protein results from TCRdb running MiXCR on the 5' RACE reads. Of about 39,000 distinct CDR3 sequences in the sample, 4.5% to 7% were seen once. J is TRBJ1-2 and V is TRBV29-1; possible D gene TRBD1, 5 bases. The sample was whole blood, taken at baseline. This TCR was recovered from an adult who was a healthcare worker with PCR-confirmed SARS-CoV-2 infection or an uninfected control (not recorded which). This chain's CDR3 is CSVEGTKAGNAYGYTF. In nucleotides, the CDR3 is TGCAGCGTTGAAGGAACTAAGGCAGGGAACGCCTATGGCTACACCTTC.